These 10 T cell receptor beta chains share one sample of origin, sequenced in a study of T cell clonality in common variable immunodeficiency. Measured with immunoSEQ multiplex PCR; TCRdb has only the in-frame clones, and not every one. Sampling found 30,000 to 40,000 clones, none seen once. The material sequenced was peripheral blood mononuclear cells. The receptors were sampled from a person aged 18 to 70 in good health.

This clone was counted between two and nine times. Coverage ceases 3 residues before the CDR3 finishes, and the germline J gene fills in the end. The chain couples TRBV18 to TRBJ1-1; D ambiguous. Trimming shortened V by 1 base and J by 1 base, and 4 bases separated the two germline ends. The CDR3 extends over 13 amino acids. CDR1 and CDR2 from the germline V gene are KGHSH and LQKENI. The DNA read from the CDR3 is TGTGCCAGCTCACCACTGGCGAACACTGAA. Its protein is CASSPLANTE. The whole CDR3 reads CASSPLANTEAFF.

In its sample, this clone was seen many times. Coverage ceases 3 residues before the CDR3 finishes, and the germline J gene fills in the end. The rearrangement uses TRBV11-3 and TRBJ2-1; weak D call: TRBD2 (6 bases). This CDR3 region has 15 residues. The germline V gene has CDR1 SGHNT and CDR2 YENEEA. V lost 1 base and J 6 bases, leaving 13 bases between the germline ends. The covered CDR3 bases are TGTGCCAGCAGCTTAGGACTAGGGCAGGGCAATGAG. Amino acids: CASSLGLGQGNE. The full-length CDR3 reads as CASSLGLGQGNEQFF.

This clone has ten or more counts. The read finishes 3 residues shy of the CDR3 end, and the germline J gene is used to complete it. This sequence joins TRBV29-1 and TRBJ1-2, with D unresolved. Germline lookup yields CDR1 SQVTM and CDR2 ANQGSEA. This CDR3 spans 12 amino acids. Here the CDR3 reads CSVETLPAGYTF. CDR3 DNA (partial): TGCAGCGTTGAAACTCTTCCCGCGGGC.

The sample holds many counts of this clone. The CDR3 here is CASSIGSRIGNEQFF. The CDR3 DNA, read in part, is TGTGCCAGTAGTATAGGAAGCCGGATCGGGAATGAG. The chain has TRBV19 and TRBJ2-1; no reliable D call. The observed sequence ends 3 residues before the CDR3 terminus, with the missing tail filled in from the germline J gene. The CDR3 contains 15 residues. Germline loops: CDR1 LNHDA, CDR2 SQIVND (reference sequence). V dropped 1 base and J dropped 7 bases, with 14 bases sitting between them.

This clone has ten or more counts. The read ends 3 residues shy of where the CDR3 ends; the end is completed using the germline J gene. This chain uses TRBV7-3 with TRBJ2-2, with D possibly TRBD2 on 7 matching bases. Trimming took off 5 bases at V and 7 bases at J, with 20 bases between the two ends. This CDR3 comprises 16 residues. Germline V CDR1 and CDR2: SGHTA, FQGTGA. The sequenced part of the CDR3 DNA is TGTGCCAGCAGCCCGACGGGGGGCGGTTCCGGCGGGGAG. As protein: CASSPTGGGSGGE. The whole CDR3 region reads CASSPTGGGSGGELFF. Full variable domain (outside the CDR3, taken from reference TRBV7-3 and TRBJ2-2): GAGVSQTPSNKVTEKGKYVELRCDPISGHTALYWYRQSLGQGPEFLIYFQGTGAADDSGLPNDRFFAVRPEGSVSTLKIQRTERGDSAVYLCASSPTGGGSGGELFFGEGSRLTVL.

This clone has a count of ten or more. CDR3 bases read: TGTGCCTGGAGTCTACCCCCAAACACTGAA. Protein product: CAWSLPPNTE. The CDR3 in full is CAWSLPPNTEAFF. V and J are TRBV30 and TRBJ1-1; no firm D call. The DNA ends 3 residues before the CDR3 does, and the rest of the CDR3 is filled in from the germline J gene. Germline loops: CDR1 GTSNPN, CDR2 SVGIG (reference sequence). Trimming left V 2 bases short and J 2 bases short, with 9 bases between. This CDR3 is 13 amino acids long.

The sample holds many counts of this clone. Read data end 3 residues before the CDR3 end; the end is taken from the germline J gene. The V call is TRBV20-1, the J call TRBJ2-5; D is perhaps TRBD1 (8 bases). The CDR3 is 20 amino acids. V was cut by 0 bases and J by 0 bases, with 26 bases left in between. Per germline, CDR1 DFQATT and CDR2 SNEGSKA (reference sequence). Here the CDR3 reads CSARDRGVCHSTGDQETQYF. CDR3 bases read: TGCAGTGCTAGAGATCGGGGGGTTTGTCATTCGACAGGGGACCAAGAGACC.

This clone was picked up many times. The read ends 3 residues shy of where the CDR3 ends; the end is completed using the germline J gene. The rearrangement joins TRBV6-2 or TRBV6-3 to TRBJ2-3; tentative D call: TRBD2 (6 bases). There are 13 residues in the CDR3. Trimming cost V 8 bases and J 6 bases, with 15 bases left between them. CDR1 and CDR2 from the germline V gene are MNHEY and SVGEGT. CDR3 region: CASWAGAGDTQYF. Partial CDR3 DNA: TGTGCCAGCTGGGCCGGTGCGGGGGATACG.

This clone showed up many times. The CDR3 extends 3 residues past the end of the read, so its final part is completed from the germline J gene. This chain links TRBV11-3 with TRBJ1-1; D is perhaps TRBD1 (6 bases). The ends were cut back, 5 bases at V and 1 base at J, with 11 bases in the middle. CDR1 is SGHNT and CDR2 is YENEEA in the germline V gene. This CDR3 is built from 14 residues. The CDR3 DNA, read in part, is TGTGCCAGCAGCGCCGGACAGAAGAACACTGAA. This codes for CASSAGQKNTE. The whole CDR3 reads CASSAGQKNTEAFF.

This clone was seen many times. The CDR3 protein is CSATQGGPATAAFF. Incomplete CDR3 DNA: TGCAGTGCTACCCAGGGAGGGCCAGCGACCGCG. The chain combines TRBV20-1 with TRBJ1-1; tentatively, D is TRBD1 (5 bases). The missing CDR3 end, 3 residues past where the read stops, is filled in from the germline J gene. The CDR3 is 14 amino acids. Per germline, CDR1 DFQATT and CDR2 SNEGSKA (reference sequence).